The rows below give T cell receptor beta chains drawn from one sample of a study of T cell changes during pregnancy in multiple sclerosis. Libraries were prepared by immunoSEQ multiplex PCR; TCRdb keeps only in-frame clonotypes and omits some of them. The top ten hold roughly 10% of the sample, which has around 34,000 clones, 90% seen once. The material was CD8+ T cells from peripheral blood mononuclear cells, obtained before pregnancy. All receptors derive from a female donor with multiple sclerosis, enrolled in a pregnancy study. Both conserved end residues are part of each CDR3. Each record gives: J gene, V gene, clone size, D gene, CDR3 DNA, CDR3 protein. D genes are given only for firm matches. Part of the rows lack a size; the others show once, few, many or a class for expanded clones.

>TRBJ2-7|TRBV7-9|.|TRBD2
TGTGCCAGCAGCTTAGCGAGCGGGAGTAAGAACGAGCAGTACTTC
CASSLASGSKNEQYF
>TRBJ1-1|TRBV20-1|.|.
TGCAGTGCTCCAGGGTATGCTGAAGCTTTCTTT
CSAPGYAEAFF
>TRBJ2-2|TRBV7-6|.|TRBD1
TGTGCCAGCAGGACAGGGTTCGGGGAGCTGTTTTTT
CASRTGFGELFF
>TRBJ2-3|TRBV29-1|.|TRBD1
TGCAGCGTTGACTCAGGGGGCTTTTTCGGTACAGATACGCAGTATTTT
CSVDSGGFFGTDTQYF
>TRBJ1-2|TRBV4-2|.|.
TGTGCCAGCAGCCAAACAGGCCAAGATGGCTACACCTTC
CASSQTGQDGYTF
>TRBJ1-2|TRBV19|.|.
TGTGCCAGTAGTATAGGGGGGGGTTCCGGCTACACCTTC
CASSIGGGSGYTF
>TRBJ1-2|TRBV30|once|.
TGTGCCTGGGGGGGGGATCTGCTCTATGGCTACACCTTC
CAWGGDLLYGYTF
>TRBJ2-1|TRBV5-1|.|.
TGCGCCAGCAGCTTCCCCCGAGGCAATGAGCAGTTCTTC
CASSFPRGNEQFF
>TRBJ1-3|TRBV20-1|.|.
TGCAGCCCGAGTCCTGGAAACACCATATATTTT
CSPSPGNTIYF
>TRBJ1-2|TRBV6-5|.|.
TGTGCCAGCAGTTACTCTTGGGCTGGAAGCGGCTACACCTTC
CASSYSWAGSGYTF
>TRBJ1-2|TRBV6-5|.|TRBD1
TGTGCCAGCAGTTACTCGTGGGACAGGGGGGATGGCTACACCTTC
CASSYSWDRGDGYTF
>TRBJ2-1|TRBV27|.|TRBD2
TGTGCCAGCAGTTTATTAGCGGGGGGATACAATGAGCAGTTCTTC
CASSLLAGGYNEQFF
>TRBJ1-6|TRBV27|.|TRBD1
TGTGCCAGCAGACCAGGGACAGGGCTGGACGATTCACCCCTCCACTTT
CASRPGTGLDDSPLHF
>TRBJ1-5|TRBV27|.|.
TGTGCCAGCAGTTTTGGCCAGGGTACCCAGCCCCAGCATTTT
CASSFGQGTQPQHF
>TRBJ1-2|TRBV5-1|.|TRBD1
TGCGCCAGCAGCACAGGGGGAGGCTACACCTTC
CASSTGGGYTF
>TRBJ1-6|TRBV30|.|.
TGTGCCTGGGCCCGGGAGAATAATTCACCCCTCCACTTT
CAWARENNSPLHF
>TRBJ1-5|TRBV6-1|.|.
TGTGCCAGCATTGACACACCCGACTATAGCAATCAGCCCCAGCATTTT
CASIDTPDYSNQPQHF
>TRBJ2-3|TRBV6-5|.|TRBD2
TGTGCCAGCAGTTATGGCCTAGCGGGATCAGATACGCAGTATTTT
CASSYGLAGSDTQYF
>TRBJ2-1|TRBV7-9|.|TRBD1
TGTGCCAGCAGCCCCGGGACAGGGTTCCGGAATGAGCAGTTCTTC
CASSPGTGFRNEQFF
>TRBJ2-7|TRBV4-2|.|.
TGTGCCAGCAGCCAAGATCTGGTAGTACGGGACGAGCAGTACTTC
CASSQDLVVRDEQYF
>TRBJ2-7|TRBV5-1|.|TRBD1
TGCGCCAGCAGCTTAGAGGACAGGGGACCCGAGCAGTACTTC
CASSLEDRGPEQYF
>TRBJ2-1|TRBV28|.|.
TGTGCCAGCAGTTTCGGTATTAGCTCCTACAATGAGCAGTTCTTC
CASSFGISSYNEQFF
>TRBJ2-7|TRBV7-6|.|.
TGTGCCAGCAGCTCCCGCGGGTACGAGCAGTACTTC
CASSSRGYEQYF
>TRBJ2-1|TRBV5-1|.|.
TGCGCCAGCAGCTTGGAAGGCAGGTCCGGTGAGCAGTTCTTC
CASSLEGRSGEQFF
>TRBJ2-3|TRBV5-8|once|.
TGTGCCAGCATCAGCGCCGAGAAGGCAGATACGCAGTATTTT
CASISAEKADTQYF
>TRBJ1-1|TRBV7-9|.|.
TGTGCCAGCAGCTTAGCGCTGGGCAGGGGCACTGAAGCTTTCTTT
CASSLALGRGTEAFF
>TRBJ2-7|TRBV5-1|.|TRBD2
TGCGCCAGCAGCTTCCGCGGGGGACCCTACGAGCAGTACTTC
CASSFRGGPYEQYF
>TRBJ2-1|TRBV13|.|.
TGTGCCAGCAGCTCCTTAGGAGCGGGCTACAATGAGCAGTTCTTC
CASSSLGAGYNEQFF
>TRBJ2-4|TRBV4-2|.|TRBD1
TGTGCCAGCACCGCCGTTGTCGGGACAGGGGTGGCCAAAAACATTCAGTACTTC
CASTAVVGTGVAKNIQYF
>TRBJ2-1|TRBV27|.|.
TGTGCCAGCAGTTTGCCGGGACTGGATTACAATGAGCAGTTCTTC
CASSLPGLDYNEQFF
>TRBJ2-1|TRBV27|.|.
TGTGCCAGCAGCCGCCAGGGGGGCGCCGGCAATGAGCAGTTCTTC
CASSRQGGAGNEQFF
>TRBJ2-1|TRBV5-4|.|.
TGTGCCAGCAGTTTACCTCCCGGGACACTTAAATACAATGAGCAGTTCTTC
CASSLPPGTLKYNEQFF